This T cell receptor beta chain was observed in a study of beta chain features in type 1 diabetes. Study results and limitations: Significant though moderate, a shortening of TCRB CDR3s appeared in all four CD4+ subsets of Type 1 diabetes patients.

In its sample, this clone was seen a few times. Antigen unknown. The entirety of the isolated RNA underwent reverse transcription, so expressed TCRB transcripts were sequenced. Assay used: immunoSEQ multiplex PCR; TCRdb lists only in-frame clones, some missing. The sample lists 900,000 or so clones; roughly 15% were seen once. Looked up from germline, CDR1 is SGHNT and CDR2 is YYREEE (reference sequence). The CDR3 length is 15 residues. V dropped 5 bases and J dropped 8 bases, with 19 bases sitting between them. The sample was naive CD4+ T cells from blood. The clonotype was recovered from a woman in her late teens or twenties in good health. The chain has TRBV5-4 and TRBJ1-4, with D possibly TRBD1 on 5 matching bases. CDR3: CASSPRPRGGEKLFF. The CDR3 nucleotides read TGTGCCAGCAGTCCGAGACCCCGGGGCGGGGAAAAACTGTTTTTT.